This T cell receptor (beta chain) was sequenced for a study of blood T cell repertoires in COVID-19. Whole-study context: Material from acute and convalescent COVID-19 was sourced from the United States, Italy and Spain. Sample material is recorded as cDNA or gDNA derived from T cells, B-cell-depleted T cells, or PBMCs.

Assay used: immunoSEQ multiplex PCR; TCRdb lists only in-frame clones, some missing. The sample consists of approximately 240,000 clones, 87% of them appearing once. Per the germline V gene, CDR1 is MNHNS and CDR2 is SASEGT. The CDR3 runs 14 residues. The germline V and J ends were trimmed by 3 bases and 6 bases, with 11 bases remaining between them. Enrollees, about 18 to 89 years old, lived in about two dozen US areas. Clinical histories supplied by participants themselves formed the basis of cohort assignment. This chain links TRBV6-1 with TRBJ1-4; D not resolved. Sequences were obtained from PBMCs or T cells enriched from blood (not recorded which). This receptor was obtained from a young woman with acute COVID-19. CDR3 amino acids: CASSDIAADEKLFF. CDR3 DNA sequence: TGTGCCAGCAGTGATATAGCAGCAGATGAAAAACTGTTTTTT.